These T cell receptor beta chains were read from a single sample in a study of control samples from healthy donors and cancer patients. Some clones are missing from TCRdb's copy, which holds only in-frame ones; the method was immunoSEQ multiplex PCR. Of around 100,000 clones listed, roughly 92% are singletons. Source material: blood. Receptors originate from a human donor in good health. The donor label of this sample is uncertain. Both conserved end residues are part of each CDR3. D genes are given only for firm matches. Some rows have no size entry. The others give once, few or many, or a class for an expanded clone.

TRBJ1-1 | TRBV4-1 | TRBD1 | NA | CASSPGQAEAFF | TGCGCCAGCAGCCCGGGACAGGCTGAAGCTTTCTTT
TRBJ2-3 | TRBV6-2/TRBV6-3 | NA | NA | CASSSRQAESIADTQYF | TGTGCCAGCAGTAGTAGACAGGCAGAGAGTATCGCAGATACGCAGTATTTT
TRBJ1-2 | TRBV15 | TRBD1 | NA | CATSRPTDRLEGYTF | TGTGCCACCAGCAGACCGACGGACAGGTTAGAAGGCTACACCTTC
TRBJ1-2 | TRBV28 | NA | few | CASNADNYGYTF | TGTGCCAGCAACGCAGATAACTATGGCTACACCTTC
TRBJ1-2 | TRBV19 | NA | once | CASSDRNLVYGYTF | TGTGCCAGTTCCGACAGAAACTTAGTCTATGGCTACACCTTC
TRBJ1-2 | TRBV27 | NA | few | CASSSLDRGVEGYTF | TGTGCCAGCAGTTCCCTCGACCGGGGGGTTGAGGGCTACACCTTC
TRBJ1-3 | TRBV3-1/TRBV3-2 | NA | NA | CASSQGQAGNTIYF | TGTGCCAGCAGCCAAGGTCAGGCTGGAAACACCATATATTTT
TRBJ2-2 | TRBV19 | NA | NA | CASSRQATVFPGELFF | TGTGCCAGTAGTCGGCAGGCCACTGTTTTCCCCGGGGAGCTGTTTTTT
TRBJ1-1 | TRBV6-6 | NA | NA | CASSYHQGADPEAFF | TGTGCCAGCAGTTACCACCAAGGGGCTGACCCAGAAGCTTTCTTT
TRBJ1-2 | TRBV19 | NA | few | CASSIPREGRYGYTF | TGTGCCAGTAGTATACCTCGGGAGGGAAGGTATGGCTACACCTTC
TRBJ2-3 | TRBV7-9 | NA | NA | CASSLGGGLATDTQYF | TGTGCCAGCAGCTTAGGAGGGGGGCTAGCGACAGATACGCAGTATTTT
TRBJ1-1 | TRBV6-6 | NA | once | CASSRNISQGKRQTEAFF | TGTGCCAGCAGTCGAAATATATCACAGGGTAAGAGGCAGACTGAAGCTTTCTTT
TRBJ1-1 | TRBV6-5 | NA | NA | CASTSGGLGYTEAFF | TGTGCCAGCACCTCGGGGGGTCTAGGATACACTGAAGCTTTCTTT
TRBJ1-6 | TRBV10-3 | NA | NA | CAISESGDKPPLHF | TGTGCCATCAGTGAGTCGGGGGACAAGCCACCCCTCCACTTT
TRBJ2-1 | TRBV28 | TRBD1 | NA | CASNPTEGGQGLNEQFF | TGTGCCAGCAACCCCACTGAGGGGGGACAGGGCCTCAATGAGCAGTTCTTC
TRBJ1-2 | TRBV2 | NA | NA | CASSLEGTVNYGYTF | TGTGCCAGCAGTTTGGAGGGGACTGTGAACTATGGCTACACCTTC
TRBJ2-3 | TRBV12-5 | TRBD1 | NA | CASGLAPGQWVTDTQYF | TGTGCTAGTGGTTTGGCGCCGGGACAGTGGGTCACAGATACGCAGTATTTT
TRBJ1-1 | TRBV15 | NA | NA | CATSRDLREAFF | TGTGCCACCAGCAGAGATTTGCGGGAAGCTTTCTTT
TRBJ1-5 | TRBV6-5 | NA | NA | CASRPPGGADQPQHF | TGTGCCAGCAGGCCCCCGGGGGGCGCGGATCAGCCCCAGCATTTT
TRBJ1-1 | TRBV19 | NA | once | CATSPGGGHTEAFF | TGTGCCACTAGCCCTGGGGGCGGGCACACTGAAGCTTTCTTT
TRBJ2-2 | TRBV9 | NA | NA | CASNLNPGLTGELFF | TGTGCCAGCAACCTGAACCCTGGCCTCACCGGGGAGCTGTTTTTT
TRBJ1-6 | TRBV5-4 | NA | NA | CASSWGSSYNSPLHF | TGTGCCAGCAGCTGGGGCAGCTCCTATAATTCACCCCTCCACTTT
TRBJ2-1 | TRBV6-1 | TRBD2 | NA | CASSEGTSGSAYNEQFF | TGTGCCAGCAGTGAAGGGACTAGCGGTTCAGCCTACAATGAGCAGTTCTTC
TRBJ2-3 | TRBV10-1 | NA | NA | CASSDNPTDTQYF | TGCGCCAGCAGTGATAATCCCACAGATACGCAGTATTTT
TRBJ2-3 | TRBV5-1 | TRBD2 | NA | CASSFWTSGGMNTQYF | TGCGCCAGCAGCTTTTGGACTAGCGGGGGCATGAATACGCAGTATTTT
TRBJ2-1 | TRBV6-5 | NA | few | CASRSSYNEQFF | TGTGCCAGCAGGAGCTCCTACAATGAGCAGTTCTTC
TRBJ1-5 | TRBV21-1 | NA | NA | CASSATGGCNQPQHF | TGTGCCAGCAGCGCGACAGGGGGTTGTAATCAGCCCCAGCATTTT
TRBJ1-1 | TRBV30 | TRBD1 | NA | CAWSVDRGSSGAFF | TGTGCCTGGAGTGTCGACAGGGGCTCATCGGGAGCTTTCTTT
TRBJ2-2 | TRBV27 | NA | NA | CASSLKVHKPNTGELFF | TGTGCCAGCAGTTTGAAGGTGCACAAGCCTAACACCGGGGAGCTGTTTTTT
TRBJ2-3 | TRBV9 | NA | once | CASSVVGGGPDTQYF | TGTGCCAGCAGCGTAGTGGGCGGGGGCCCAGATACGCAGTATTTT
TRBJ1-2 | TRBV2 | TRBD1 | NA | CASSAGQGDGLYYGYTF | TGTGCCAGCAGTGCCGGACAGGGAGACGGGCTATACTATGGCTACACCTTC
TRBJ2-3 | TRBV5-1 | NA | once | CASSLGTVSTDTQYF | TGCGCCAGCAGCCTCGGGACGGTTTCCACAGATACGCAGTATTTT
TRBJ1-5 | TRBV12-3/TRBV12-4 | NA | NA | CASSFGDNQPQHF | TGTGCCAGCAGTTTTGGGGACAATCAGCCCCAGCATTTT
TRBJ2-3 | TRBV5-1 | NA | NA | CASSLGGVDTQYF | TGCGCCAGCAGCTTGGGCGGGGTTGATACGCAGTATTTT
TRBJ1-5 | TRBV19 | NA | NA | CASSTTHGQPQHF | TGTGCCAGTAGTACCACGCACGGCCAGCCCCAGCATTTT
TRBJ1-5 | TRBV12-3/TRBV12-4 | NA | NA | CASSPQLNQPQHF | TGTGCCAGCTCACCACAGCTCAATCAGCCCCAGCATTTT
TRBJ2-5 | TRBV10-1 | TRBD1 | NA | CASSESGTGQETQYF | TGCGCCAGCAGTGAGTCCGGGACAGGGCAAGAGACCCAGTACTTC
TRBJ1-4 | TRBV4-1 | NA | NA | CASRTRAGAHEKLFF | TGCGCCAGCAGAACACGGGCAGGGGCACATGAAAAACTGTTTTTT
TRBJ1-6 | TRBV9 | TRBD1 | NA | CASSVGGQGDSPLHF | TGTGCCAGCAGCGTAGGGGGACAGGGAGATTCACCCCTCCACTTT
TRBJ1-1 | TRBV30 | TRBD1 | NA | CAWQRQGKATEAFF | TGTGCCTGGCAGAGACAGGGGAAGGCCACTGAAGCTTTCTTT
TRBJ1-2 | TRBV24-1 | NA | NA | CATSDLRQDYGYTF | TGTGCCACCAGTGATTTGCGACAGGACTATGGCTACACCTTC
TRBJ2-2 | TRBV6-1 | TRBD2 | NA | CASSELRREGGELFF | TGTGCCAGCAGTGAACTTCGACGGGAGGGCGGGGAGCTGTTTTTT
TRBJ1-2 | TRBV27 | NA | NA | CASSWGRGSYGYTF | TGTGCCAGCAGTTGGGGACGGGGGTCTTATGGCTACACCTTC
TRBJ1-1 | TRBV5-1 | TRBD1 | NA | CASSGTGVTEAFF | TGCGCCAGCAGCGGGACAGGGGTGACTGAAGCTTTCTTT
TRBJ1-4 | TRBV2 | TRBD1 | NA | CASSEGPDRAVF | TGTGCCAGCAGTGAAGGACCTGACAGGGCGGTTTTT
TRBJ1-6 | TRBV5-1 | TRBD1 | few | CASSLEPGQGNSPLHF | TGCGCCAGCAGCTTGGAACCGGGACAGGGGAATTCACCCCTCCACTTT
TRBJ1-3 | TRBV9 | NA | NA | CASRSDLYSGNTIYF | TGTGCCAGCAGATCAGACTTATACTCTGGAAACACCATATATTTT
TRBJ1-6 | TRBV18 | NA | NA | CASSPGSRGILHF | TGTGCCAGCTCACCAGGGAGCAGGGGAATCCTCCACTTT
TRBJ2-7 | TRBV5-1 | NA | NA | CASSLEELHGGWGTYEQYF | TGCGCCAGCAGCTTGGAAGAACTCCACGGGGGCTGGGGAACCTACGAGCAGTACTTC
TRBJ2-4 | TRBV19 | TRBD2 | NA | CASSERGGAAKNIQYF | TGTGCCAGTTCGGAACGCGGGGGGGCCGCGAAAAACATTCAGTACTTC
TRBJ2-7 | TRBV6-5 | NA | NA | CASSYSPGSYEQYF | TGTGCCAGCAGTTACTCTCCGGGGTCCTACGAGCAGTACTTC
TRBJ1-5 | TRBV7-2 | NA | few | CASSSQSGTDQPQHF | TGTGCCAGCAGCTCACAATCCGGGACGGACCAGCCCCAGCATTTT
TRBJ1-5 | TRBV12-3/TRBV12-4 | NA | NA | CASSFRPNQPQHF | TGTGCCAGCAGTTTCCGGCCAAATCAGCCCCAGCATTTT
TRBJ2-3 | TRBV30 | TRBD2 | NA | CAWGREVLADTQYF | TGTGCCTGGGGCCGGGAGGTTTTGGCAGATACGCAGTATTTT